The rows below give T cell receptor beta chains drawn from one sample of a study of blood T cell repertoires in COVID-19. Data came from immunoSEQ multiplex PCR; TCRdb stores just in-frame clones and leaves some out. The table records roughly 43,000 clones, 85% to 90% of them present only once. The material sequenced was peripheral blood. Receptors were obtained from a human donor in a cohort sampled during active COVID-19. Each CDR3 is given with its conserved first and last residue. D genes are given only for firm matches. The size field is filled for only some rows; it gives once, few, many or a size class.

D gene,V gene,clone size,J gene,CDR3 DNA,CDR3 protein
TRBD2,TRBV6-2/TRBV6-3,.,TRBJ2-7,TGTGCCAGCAGTTACCCGACCAGCGGGGGCTCCTACGAGCAGTACTTC,CASSYPTSGGSYEQYF
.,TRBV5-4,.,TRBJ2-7,TGTGCCAGCAGCTTCGGGGGAACCTACGAGCAGTACTTC,CASSFGGTYEQYF
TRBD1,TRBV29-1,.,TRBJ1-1,TGCAGCGTTGAAATCGGACAGGGGGTTAATGAAGCTTTCTTT,CSVEIGQGVNEAFF
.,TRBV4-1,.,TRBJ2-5,TGCGCCAGCAGCCAAGAGGAGGGGTCCGTGTACCAAGAGACCCAGTACTTC,CASSQEEGSVYQETQYF
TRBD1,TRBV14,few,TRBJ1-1,TGTGCCAGCAGCCAAGATCAGGGGGTCGTGAACACTGAAGCTTTCTTT,CASSQDQGVVNTEAFF
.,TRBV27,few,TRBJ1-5,TGTGCCAGCAGTTTAAAAGGGGATCAGCCCCAGCATTTT,CASSLKGDQPQHF
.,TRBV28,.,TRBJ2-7,TGTGCCAGCAGTTTAGATACAGTTTCCTACGAGCAGTACTTC,CASSLDTVSYEQYF
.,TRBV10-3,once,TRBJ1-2,TGTGCCATCAGTGAGTCGACTCCGCAGGGGCACTATGGCTACACCTTC,CAISESTPQGHYGYTF
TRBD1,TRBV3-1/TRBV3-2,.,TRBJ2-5,TGTGCCAGCAGCCCAAGACAGGGGGAACAAGAGACCCAGTACTTC,CASSPRQGEQETQYF
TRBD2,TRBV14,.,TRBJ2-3,TGTGCCAGCAGCCAAGACGGACTAGCGGGGGGCCGAGATACGCAGTATTTT,CASSQDGLAGGRDTQYF
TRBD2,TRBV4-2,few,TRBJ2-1,TGTGCCAGCAGCCAAGATGGGGCTAGCGGGGATGAGCAGTTCTTC,CASSQDGASGDEQFF
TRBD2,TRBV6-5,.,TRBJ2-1,TGTGCCAGCAGTCAGGGACTAGCGGAGAACAATGAGCAGTTCTTC,CASSQGLAENNEQFF
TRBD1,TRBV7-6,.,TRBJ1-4,TGTGCCAGCAAAACCGGGACAGGGGACGAAGGTGAAAAACTGTTTTTT,CASKTGTGDEGEKLFF
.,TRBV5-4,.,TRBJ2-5,TGTGCCAGCAGCGGCCGCGGTGGGACCCAGTACTTC,CASSGRGGTQYF
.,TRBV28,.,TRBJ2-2,TGTGCCAGCAGCTACCCGGTGGCGGGCGGGGAGCTGTTTTTT,CASSYPVAGGELFF
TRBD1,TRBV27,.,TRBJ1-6,TGTGCCAGCAGCAGGGACAGGGGTGGCAATTCACCCCTCCACTTT,CASSRDRGGNSPLHF
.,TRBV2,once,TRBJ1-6,TGTGCCAGCAGAGCAGGGGAAAATTCACCCCTCCACTTT,CASRAGENSPLHF
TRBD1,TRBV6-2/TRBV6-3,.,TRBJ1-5,TGTGCCAGCAGCCTCGGGACAGGGGGCCGTCAGCCCCAGCATTTT,CASSLGTGGRQPQHF
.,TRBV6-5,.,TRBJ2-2,TGTGCCAGCAGTTACCAAACAGGTGATCCCGGGGAGCTGTTTTTT,CASSYQTGDPGELFF
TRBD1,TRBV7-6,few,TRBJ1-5,TGTGCCAGCAGCTTAGGCGAAGACAGGGGGCCCCAGCATTTT,CASSLGEDRGPQHF
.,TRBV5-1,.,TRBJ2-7,TGCGCCAGCAGCTTGGAGGGCAGGGGGGAATCCGAGCAGTACTTC,CASSLEGRGESEQYF
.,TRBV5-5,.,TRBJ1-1,TGTGCCAGCAGCCCCTTTCCGGGGAACACTGAAGCTTTCTTT,CASSPFPGNTEAFF
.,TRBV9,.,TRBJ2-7,TGTGCCAGCAGCGTTTCGGGGACTGCAAACTACGAGCAGTACTTC,CASSVSGTANYEQYF
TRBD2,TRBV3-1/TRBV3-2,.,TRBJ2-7,TGTGCCAGCAGCCACCGAGATAGCGGGAGACCCGAGCAGTACTTC,CASSHRDSGRPEQYF
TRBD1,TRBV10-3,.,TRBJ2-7,TGTGCCATCAGTGATACCGGGACAGTCTACGAGCAGTACTTC,CAISDTGTVYEQYF
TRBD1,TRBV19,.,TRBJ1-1,TGTGCCAGTAGTATAGGAGTTACAGGGGGCTCGAGCACTGAAGCTTTCTTT,CASSIGVTGGSSTEAFF
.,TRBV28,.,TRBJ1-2,TGTGCCAGCAGTTCGGACACCTACCAGTCCTATGGCTACACCTTC,CASSSDTYQSYGYTF
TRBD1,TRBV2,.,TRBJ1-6,TGTGCCAGCAGAGGAGGGACAGCATCACCCCTCCACTTT,CASRGGTASPLHF
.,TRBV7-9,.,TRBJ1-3,TGTGCCAGCACCGTTAGAGGTGGAAACACCATATATTTT,CASTVRGGNTIYF
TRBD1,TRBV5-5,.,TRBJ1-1,TGTGCCAGCAGCCTGGGACAGACGAACACTGAAGCTTTCTTT,CASSLGQTNTEAFF
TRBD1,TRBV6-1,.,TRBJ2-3,TGTGCCAGCAGTGACCTGGACAGGGACACAGATACGCAGTATTTT,CASSDLDRDTDTQYF
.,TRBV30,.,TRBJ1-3,TGTGCCTGGACCCGTGGAAACACCATATATTTT,CAWTRGNTIYF